A single sample is the source of the 26 T cell receptor beta chains below, sequenced in a study of T cell repertoires in cytomegalovirus infection. TCRdb reprocessed the reads with MiXCR, giving one entry per CDR3 protein. The sample lists 510,000 or so distinct CDR3 sequences, roughly 29% occurring once. Sequencing was carried out using PBMCs. All receptors derive from a human donor in good health (CMV status not recorded). Some clones in this sample may be carry-over from other donors' samples.

This rearrangement joins TRBV6-6 to TRBJ2-5; TRBD2 aligns across 9 bases. Per germline, CDR1 MNHNY and CDR2 SVGAGI (reference sequence). CDR3 length: 13 amino acids. V was pared by 7 bases and J by 4 bases, with 4 bases of the junction left unmatched. The CDR3 protein is CASILAGRETQYF. The CDR3 DNA follows: TGTGCCAGCATTCTAGCGGGAAGAGAGACCCAGTACTTC.

The gene calls are TRBV6-1 and TRBJ2-7; the D call may be TRBD1 or TRBD2 (5 bases each). Germline V gives CDR1 MNHNS, CDR2 SASEGT. The V end was cut by 9 bases, the J end by 0 bases, with 9 bases between. This CDR3 contains 12 residues. CDR3 nucleotides: TGTGCCAGTGAGGGGTCCTCCTACGAGCAGTACTTC. It encodes CASEGSSYEQYF.

This rearrangement joins TRBV24-1 to TRBJ2-1; 9 positions match TRBD2. The ends lost 1 base at V and 7 bases at J; junction bases unmatched: 4. The V gene's germline CDR1 is KGHDR and CDR2 SFDVKD. The CDR3 contains 15 residues. The CDR3 sequence: CATSDFSLAGNEQFF. Written as DNA, the CDR3 is TGTGCCACCAGTGATTTTAGCCTAGCGGGAAATGAGCAGTTCTTC.

The genes are TRBV29-1 and TRBJ2-1, with 12 bases matching TRBD2. The CDR3 runs to 18 residues. Looked up from germline, CDR1 is SQVTM and CDR2 is ANQGSEA. J was trimmed by 7 bases and V by 6 bases; bases with no gene match: 19. This CDR3 is CSVVPKGGSSGGVNEQFF. CDR3 nucleotides: TGCAGCGTAGTACCGAAGGGTGGTTCTAGCGGGGGGGTAAATGAGCAGTTCTTC.

Ten or more counts support this clonotype. V and J are TRBV7-6 and TRBJ2-7; 10 bases are a match to TRBD2. The germline gives CDR1 SGHVS, CDR2 FNYEAQ. CDR3 size: 14 residues. With 2 bases clipped from V and 7 bases from J, the junction kept 5 bases outside the gene matches. The CDR3 DNA is TGTGCCAGCAGCTTACTAGCGGGAGCGGAGGAGCAGTACTTC. This gives the protein CASSLLAGAEEQYF.

This clonotype was picked up a small number of times. The V and J genes are TRBV11-2 and TRBJ2-2; the match to TRBD2 covers 10 bases. V shed 1 base and J 0 bases; nucleotides not matched to a gene: 8. Germline V lookup: CDR1 SGHAT, CDR2 FQNNGV. The CDR3 is 19 amino acids. The CDR3 DNA follows: TGTGCCAGCAGCTTAGGAGGACTAGCGGCCCCCCCGAACACCGGGGAGCTGTTTTTT. Translating gives CASSLGGLAAPPNTGELFF.

Many counts were recorded for this clonotype. CDR3 region: CATSKLTDTQYF. The CDR3 region has the DNA TGTGCCACCTCCAAACTCACAGATACGCAGTATTTT. V is TRBV7-3 and J is TRBJ2-3; D gene ambiguous. The CDR3 runs to 12 residues. Trimming left V 10 bases short and J 2 bases short, with 10 bases between. The V gene's germline CDR1 is SGHTA and CDR2 FQGTGA. The full variable domain, rest sourced from reference TRBV7-3 and TRBJ2-3, is GAGVSQTPSNKVTEKGKYVELRCDPISGHTALYWYRQSLGQGPEFLIYFQGTGAADDSGLPNDRFFAVRPEGSVSTLKIQRTERGDSAVYLCATSKLTDTQYFGPGTRLTVL.

This clonotype appeared once. One base away lies a much larger clone, so this may be a sequencing read error. V usage is TRBV7-2 and J usage is TRBJ1-1; 7 positions match TRBD1. CDR1 is SGHTA and CDR2 is FQGNSA in the germline V gene. This CDR3 spans 14 amino acids. CDR3 bases: TGTGCCGGCAGAATCCGGGACAGGAACACTGAAGCTTTCTTT. Protein: CAGRIRDRNTEAFF.

At least ten counts were recorded for this clonotype. V gene TRBV6-2 or TRBV6-3 combines with J gene TRBJ2-1, with D uncertain. Germline V lookup: CDR1 MNHEY, CDR2 SVGEGT. CDR3 length equals 17 residues. V dropped 0 bases and J dropped 8 bases, with 20 bases sitting between them. The chain's CDR3 is CASSYSLVTGKRDEQFF. DNA for the CDR3: TGTGCCAGCAGTTACTCGCTGGTCACCGGAAAAAGGGATGAGCAGTTCTTC.

This clonotype was detected many times. The chain uses TRBV7-2 and TRBJ2-5, with a weak D call TRBD1 (5 bases). V was shortened by 0 bases and J by 3 bases, with 11 bases between the two germline ends. Germline CDR1 is SGHTA and CDR2 is FQGNSA. The CDR3 is 15 residues long. This CDR3 reads CASSLAGADKETQYF. In DNA, the CDR3 is TGTGCCAGCAGCTTAGCAGGGGCGGATAAAGAGACCCAGTACTTC. Looking up the rest from reference TRBV7-2 and TRBJ2-5 gives the full variable domain: GAGVSQSPSNKVTEKGKDVELRCDPISGHTALYWYRQSLGQGLEFLIYFQGNSAPDKSGLPSDRFSAERTGGSVSTLTIQRTQQEDSAVYLCASSLAGADKETQYFGPGTRLLVL.

The chain recombines TRBV7-9 with TRBJ2-7; TRBD1 matches at 8 bases. The ends lost 1 base at V and 2 bases at J; junction bases unmatched: 7. CDR3 length equals 16 residues. Germline-derived CDR1 and CDR2 are SEHNR and FQNEAQ (reference sequence). The CDR3 DNA is TGTGCCAGCAGCTTAGTCAGGCCAGGGGGCACCTACGAGCAGTACTTC. Translating it yields CASSLVRPGGTYEQYF.

This rearrangement joins TRBV4-1 to TRBJ2-5; D may be TRBD2 (7 bases). Between the trimmed V and J ends, which lost 3 bases and 7 bases, there was a span of 15 bases. Germline CDR1 is MGHRA and CDR2 is YSYEKL. The CDR3 has 14 residues. DNA of the CDR3: TGCGCCAGCAGCCAGGATCAAGGGGGGGTGACCCAGTACTTC. Its protein product is CASSQDQGGVTQYF.

This clonotype was found many times. The CDR3 spells CASSSGPRDTQYF. The CDR3, as DNA: TGTGCCAGCAGCTCCGGGCCGCGAGATACGCAGTATTTT. The genes are TRBV7-3 and TRBJ2-3, with D uncertain. V lost 4 bases, J lost 5 bases, and 10 bases lay in between. CDR1 is SGHTA and CDR2 is FQGTGA in the germline V gene. The CDR3 has 13 amino acids.

This chain links TRBV28 with TRBJ2-7, with 10 bases aligning to TRBD2. CDR1 is MDHEN, CDR2 SYDVKM, per germline. V was clipped by 5 bases and J by 0 bases; unmatched bases: 4. This CDR3 has 15 residues. Here the CDR3 DNA reads TGTGCCAGCAGTCCAGCGGGAGGGCCCTCCTACGAGCAGTACGTC. This codes for CASSPAGGPSYEQYV.

V is TRBV5-6 and J is TRBJ2-5, with 7 bases fitting TRBD2. CDR1 and CDR2 from the germline V gene are SGHDT and YYEEEE. Germline trimming cut 5 bases from V and 3 bases from J; bases unmatched to any gene: 10. The CDR3 consists of 15 residues. The CDR3 protein is CASRAGRLGEETQYF. For the CDR3, the DNA is TGTGCCAGCAGAGCGGGACGGCTGGGGGAAGAGACCCAGTACTTC.

The J gene is TRBJ2-1, the V gene TRBV7-6; TRBD2 matches 7 bases. Germline V gene sequence: CDR1 SGHVS, CDR2 FNYEAQ. This CDR3 has 14 residues. V dropped 5 bases and J dropped 8; count of bases not matched to a gene: 9. CDR3 in amino acids: CASSRIPGRDEQFF. In nucleotides, the CDR3 is TGTGCCAGCAGCCGAATCCCAGGGAGGGATGAGCAGTTCTTC. The complete variable domain, with remaining parts taken from reference TRBV7-6 and TRBJ2-1, reads GAGVSQSPRYKVTKRGQDVALRCDPISGHVSLYWYRQALGQGPEFLTYFNYEAQQDKSGLPNDRFSAERPEGSISTLTIQRTEQRDSAMYRCASSRIPGRDEQFFGPGTRLTVL.

This clonotype was seen more than once but under ten times. The chain combines TRBV12-3 or TRBV12-4 with TRBJ1-2; maybe TRBD1 (6 bases). This CDR3 comprises 15 residues. V lost 4 bases and J 6 bases, leaving 18 bases between the germline ends. CDR3 DNA: TGTGCCAGCAGTTATCTGCAGGGGCGATCGGATGGCTACACCTTC. Its protein is CASSYLQGRSDGYTF.

The chain recombines TRBV19 with TRBJ2-7; the D gene could be TRBD1 or TRBD2 (5 bases each). This CDR3 is built from 14 residues. Per the germline V gene, CDR1 is LNHDA and CDR2 is SQIVND (reference sequence). Trimming cost V 4 bases and J 3 bases, with 13 bases left between them. CDR3 nucleotide sequence: TGTGCCAGTAGTACACCGGGACGGTTCTACGAGCAGTACTTC. Encoded protein: CASSTPGRFYEQYF.

The V gene is TRBV19, the J gene TRBJ1-5, with D unresolved. This CDR3 has 15 amino acids. Per germline, CDR1 LNHDA and CDR2 SQIVND (reference sequence). V was cut by 3 bases and J by 9 bases, with 18 bases left in between. The CDR3 region is CASSINPPSARPQHF. The DNA for the CDR3 is TGTGCCAGTAGTATCAATCCCCCCTCGGCTCGGCCCCAGCATTTT.

V usage is TRBV7-6 and J usage is TRBJ2-3; 9 positions agree with TRBD2. This CDR3 is 19 amino acids long. Germline V lookup: CDR1 SGHVS, CDR2 FNYEAQ. The ends lost 0 bases at V and 2 bases at J; junction bases unmatched: 12. The CDR3 here is CASSLAGIAGVTATDTQYF. CDR3 coding DNA: TGTGCCAGCAGCTTAGCGGGAATAGCGGGAGTAACCGCCACAGATACGCAGTATTTT.

This clonotype was seen more than once but under ten times. The chain uses TRBV6-1 and TRBJ2-7; D may be TRBD1 (6 bases). Germline V gene data show CDR1 as MNHNS and CDR2 as SASEGT. The CDR3 runs 13 residues. Trimming removed 6 bases at V and 7 bases at J, with 16 bases between. CDR3 nucleotide sequence: TGTGCCAGCAGCCTAGGACAGATGAGTGAGCAGTACTTC. Translating it yields CASSLGQMSEQYF.

V is TRBV12-3 or TRBV12-4 and J is TRBJ1-5; D uncertain. The CDR3 loop spans 15 amino acids. The V end was cut by 5 bases, the J end by 0 bases, with 11 bases between. CDR3 loop: CASSPGKGSNQPQHF. CDR3 DNA: TGTGCCAGCAGTCCCGGTAAGGGTAGCAATCAGCCCCAGCATTTT.

This clonotype was found many times. The rearrangement joins TRBV11-2 to TRBJ1-2; TRBD1 agrees at 7 bases. The germline gives CDR1 SGHAT, CDR2 FQNNGV. The ends lost 9 bases at V and 3 bases at J; junction bases unmatched: 7. The CDR3 sequence is 13 residues long. Here the CDR3 reads CASSATGDYGYTF. The CDR3 nucleotides are TGTGCCAGTAGTGCAACAGGGGACTATGGCTACACCTTC.

The sample holds many counts of this clonotype. The V and J genes are TRBV7-2 and TRBJ2-3, with D possibly TRBD2 on 6 matching bases. CDR3 length equals 14 residues. Trimming stripped 8 bases from V and 3 bases from J, with 15 bases between. From germline, CDR1 is SGHTA and CDR2 FQGNSA. CDR3 nucleotide sequence: TGTGCCAGCTCACCTCAGGGAGGAACAGATACGCAGTATTTT. Its translation: CASSPQGGTDTQYF.

This clonotype was found many times. The V call is TRBV6-2 or TRBV6-3, the J call TRBJ2-1; D gene unclear. Between the trimmed V and J ends, which lost 3 bases and 10 bases, there was a span of 10 bases. This CDR3 is built from 12 residues. Germline-derived CDR1 and CDR2 are MNHEY and SVGEGT. The DNA for the CDR3 is TGTGCCAGCAGTTATTATCGTGCGGAGCAGTTCTTC. Protein product: CASSYYRAEQFF.

The sample holds a few counts of this clonotype. This chain uses TRBV10-3 with TRBJ2-5, with D possibly matching TRBD2 (6 bases). This CDR3 has 16 amino acids. The germline CDR1 and CDR2 sequences are ENHRY and SYGVKD. Trimming shortened V by 0 bases and J by 0 bases, and 11 bases separated the two germline ends. The DNA for the CDR3 is TGTGCCATCAGTGAGTCACGGGGGTCGAACCAAGAGACCCAGTACTTC. It is translated as CAISESRGSNQETQYF.